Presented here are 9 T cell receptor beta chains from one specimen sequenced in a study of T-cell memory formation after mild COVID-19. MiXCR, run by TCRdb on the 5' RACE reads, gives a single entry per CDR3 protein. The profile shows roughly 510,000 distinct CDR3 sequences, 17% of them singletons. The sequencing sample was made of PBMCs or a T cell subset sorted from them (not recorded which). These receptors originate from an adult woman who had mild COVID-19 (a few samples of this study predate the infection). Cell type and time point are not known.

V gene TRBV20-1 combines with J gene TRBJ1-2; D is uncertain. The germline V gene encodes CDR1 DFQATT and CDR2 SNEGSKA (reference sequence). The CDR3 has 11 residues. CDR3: CRSRTVDGYTF. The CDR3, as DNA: TGCAGAAGCCGGACGGTGGATGGCTACACCTTC.

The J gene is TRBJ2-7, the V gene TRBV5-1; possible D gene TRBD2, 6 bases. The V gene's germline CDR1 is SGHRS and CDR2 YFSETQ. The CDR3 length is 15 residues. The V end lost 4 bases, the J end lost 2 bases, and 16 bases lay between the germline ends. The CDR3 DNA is TGCGCCAGCAGCCCGGGCAGCGGGTCTACCTACGAGCAGTACTTC. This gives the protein CASSPGSGSTYEQYF.

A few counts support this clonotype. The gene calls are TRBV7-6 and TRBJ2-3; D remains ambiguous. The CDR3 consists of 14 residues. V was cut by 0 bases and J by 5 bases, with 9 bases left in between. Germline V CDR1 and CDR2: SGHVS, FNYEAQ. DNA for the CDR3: TGTGCCAGCAGCTTAGCCCTGGTAGGAGATACGCAGTATTTT. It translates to CASSLALVGDTQYF.

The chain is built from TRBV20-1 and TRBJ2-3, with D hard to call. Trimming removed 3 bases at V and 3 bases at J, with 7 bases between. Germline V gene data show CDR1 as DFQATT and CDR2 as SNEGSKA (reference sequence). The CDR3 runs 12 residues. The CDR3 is CSASGETDTQYF. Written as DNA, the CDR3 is TGCAGTGCTAGTGGAGAGACAGATACGCAGTATTTT.

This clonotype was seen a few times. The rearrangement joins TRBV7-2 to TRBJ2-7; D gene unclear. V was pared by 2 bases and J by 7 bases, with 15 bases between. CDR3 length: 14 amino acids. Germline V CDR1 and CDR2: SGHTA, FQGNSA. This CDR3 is CASSLIQRPGEQYF. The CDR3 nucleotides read TGTGCCAGCAGCTTAATTCAGCGTCCCGGAGAGCAGTACTTC.

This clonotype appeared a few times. The CDR3 nucleotides are TGCAGTGCTAGAGACCCGGGAGGGGCAGATACGCAGTATTTT. This gives the protein CSARDPGGADTQYF. This chain uses TRBV20-1 with TRBJ2-3; 8 bases fit TRBD2. The CDR3 runs to 14 residues. CDR1 is DFQATT, CDR2 SNEGSKA, per germline (reference sequence). V was clipped by 0 bases and J by 4 bases; unmatched bases: 3.

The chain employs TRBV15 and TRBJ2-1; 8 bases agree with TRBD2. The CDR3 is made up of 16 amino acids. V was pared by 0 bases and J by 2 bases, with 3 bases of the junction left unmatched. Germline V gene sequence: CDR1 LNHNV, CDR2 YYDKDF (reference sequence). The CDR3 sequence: CATSRDTGGTYNEQFF. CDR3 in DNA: TGTGCCACCAGCAGAGATACGGGAGGGACCTACAATGAGCAGTTCTTC.

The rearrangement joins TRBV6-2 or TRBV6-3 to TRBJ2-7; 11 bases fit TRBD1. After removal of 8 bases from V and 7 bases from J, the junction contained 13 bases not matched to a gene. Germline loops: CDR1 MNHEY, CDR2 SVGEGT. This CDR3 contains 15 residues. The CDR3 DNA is TGTGCCAGCCGCCTCCGAGGACAGGGGGCAAGAGAGCAGTACTTC. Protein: CASRLRGQGAREQYF.

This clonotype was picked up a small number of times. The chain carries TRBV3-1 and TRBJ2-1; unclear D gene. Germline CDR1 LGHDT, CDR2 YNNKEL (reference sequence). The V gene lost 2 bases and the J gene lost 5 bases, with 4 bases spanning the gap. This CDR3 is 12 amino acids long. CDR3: CASSQFNNEQFF. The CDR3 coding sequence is TGTGCCAGCAGCCAATTTAACAATGAGCAGTTCTTC.